The rows below give T cell receptor beta chains drawn from one sample of a study. One entry per CDR3 protein, called by TCRdb with MiXCR from the RT-PCR reads. Among more than 600,000 distinct CDR3 sequences listed, 11% to 15% were seen once. The sequenced material came from memory CD4+ T cells from blood. The receptors stem from a female donor in good health, serving as a healthy control. CDR3s include the opening cysteine and the closing phenylalanine or tryptophan. Size is stated for part of the rows, as once, few or many counts, or as a class when the clone is expanded.

>TRBV24-1|TRBJ1-2|13|NA
CATSDPDSYGYTF
>TRBV7-2|TRBJ2-7|14|many
CASSRNSLTYEQYF
>TRBV7-9|TRBJ2-7|15|NA
CASSLVGLFSYEQYF
>TRBV15|TRBJ2-6|15|NA
CATSSGLAGANVLTF
>TRBV20-1|TRBJ2-1|14|many
CSAAGTGSYNEQFF
>TRBV11-3|TRBJ2-2|15|NA
CASSPTRGIPGELFF
>TRBV4-2|TRBJ2-1|16|many
CASSLETGQGQNEQFF
>TRBV7-2|TRBJ2-2|15|few
CASSPEATNTGELFF
>TRBV20-1|TRBJ1-2|14|few
CSASRTPGSYGYTF
>TRBV25-1|TRBJ1-1|11|few
CASSEYNEAFF
>TRBV14|TRBJ2-7|15|few
CASSQLSGIDYEQYF
>TRBV6-2/TRBV6-3|TRBJ2-2|16|NA
CASRAGGGSNTGELFF
>TRBV27|TRBJ2-4|18|once
CATSGDQLGLLAKNIQYF
>TRBV4-2|TRBJ2-3|15|few
CASSTGVSEADTQYF
>TRBV11-2|TRBJ2-1|15|few
CASSFGPSPLNEQFF
>TRBV12-3/TRBV12-4|TRBJ2-2|12|NA
CASTGNPGELFF
>TRBV5-1|TRBJ2-2|15|NA
CASSLEPQNTGELFF
>TRBV27|TRBJ1-1|16|few
CASSLGTGGKGTEAFF
>TRBV7-2|TRBJ2-2|15|many
CASSPTSTGAGELFF
>TRBV10-3|TRBJ2-2|16|NA
CATRASGSTEAGELFF
>TRBV6-5|TRBJ2-7|14|NA
CASSYRGGVYEQYF
>TRBV18|TRBJ1-2|14|few
CASSPTTENYGYTF
>TRBV10-3|TRBJ2-7|14|many
CATVQGARESEQYF
>TRBV10-3|TRBJ1-6|15|many
CAIRRVEGGRSPLHF
>TRBV9|TRBJ2-3|15|NA
CASSVSSGSTDTQYF
>TRBV7-2|TRBJ2-2|15|few
CASSSLRRETGELFF
>TRBV5-5|TRBJ2-5|13|many
CASSFVPEETQYF
>TRBV9|TRBJ2-2|11|once
CASSADGELFF
>TRBV5-1|TRBJ2-1|16|NA
CASSLGGLAGYNEQFF
>TRBV20-1|TRBJ1-3|14|many
CSDPGSGQGTTIYF
>TRBV9|TRBJ1-1|15|many
CASSVGPHMNTEAFF
>TRBV12-3/TRBV12-4|TRBJ2-1|15|NA
CASSLTSGGTNEQFF
>TRBV29-1|TRBJ1-5|11|NA
CSVRREANEHF
>TRBV10-3|TRBJ1-1|14|NA
CAISELGGTTEAFF
>TRBV18|TRBJ2-7|14|few
CASSLTGDNYEQYF
>TRBV7-3|TRBJ2-5|14|few
CASRPTGGSETQYF
>TRBV12-3/TRBV12-4|TRBJ2-1|12|NA
CASSQGGVEQFF
>TRBV11-2|TRBJ2-1|14|many
CASSLDPSSNEQFF
>TRBV12-3/TRBV12-4|TRBJ2-1|18|few
CASRELAGATSSYNEQFF
>TRBV5-6|TRBJ2-1|13|many
CASSLDRGSEQFF
>TRBV7-3|TRBJ2-7|16|NA
CASSPSSPAETYEQYF
>TRBV7-2|TRBJ2-5|14|few
CASSSSRGWETQYF
>TRBV6-5|TRBJ1-5|15|many
CASSYHRGGVQPQHF
>TRBV4-2|TRBJ1-6|18|few
CASSQDPSGDRGGSPLHF
>TRBV7-2|TRBJ1-2|14|few
CASSRQGWGYGYTF
>TRBV5-5|TRBJ2-6|17|many
CASSLEASVWRANVLTF
>TRBV6-2/TRBV6-3|TRBJ2-3|17|many
CASSYLPEAGRADTQYF
>TRBV20-1|TRBJ1-5|15|few
CSARGGQGLNQPQHF
>TRBV3-1|TRBJ2-7|12|once
CASSQGRSEQYF
>TRBV7-2|TRBJ2-1|14|few
CASSLKWETGEQFF
>TRBV20-1|TRBJ2-7|11|NA
CSARTGDNKYF
>TRBV7-6|TRBJ2-3|19|many
CASSFPQTGEEGTKDTQYF
>TRBV10-3|TRBJ2-6|16|few
CAISGRLNDGANVLTF
>TRBV5-1|TRBJ2-2|17|NA
CASSLARLAENTGELFF